Listed below are T cell receptor beta chains from one sample, sequenced in a study of cytomegalovirus exposure and HLA in healthy donors. Assay: immunoSEQ multiplex PCR; the TCRdb copy retains only in-frame clones and omits some. The table lists 150,000 to 200,000 clones, approximately 80% of them singletons. Sequenced sample: PBMCs. The origin of the receptors is a boy aged 2 to 10 in good health and CMV-seronegative. The CDR3 runs from the conserved cysteine through the conserved F or W. Fields, in order: D gene, V gene, J gene, clone size, CDR3 protein, CDR3 DNA. The D gene is left open where the match is weak. Expanded clones get a size class; other rows say once, few or many, or leave the size out.

D gene: TRBD1; V gene: TRBV6-6; J gene: TRBJ1-1; clone size: -; CDR3 protein: CASSYYAQGFTEAFF; CDR3 DNA: TGTGCCAGCAGTTACTACGCACAGGGGTTCACTGAAGCTTTCTTT
D gene: TRBD1; V gene: TRBV29-1; J gene: TRBJ1-3; clone size: -; CDR3 protein: CSVEDRGWGNTIYF; CDR3 DNA: TGCAGCGTTGAGGACAGGGGTTGGGGAAACACCATATATTTT
D gene: TRBD1; V gene: TRBV7-6; J gene: TRBJ2-7; clone size: -; CDR3 protein: CASSLGQGPTYEQYF; CDR3 DNA: TGTGCCAGCAGCCTAGGACAGGGCCCGACCTACGAGCAGTACTTC
D gene: -; V gene: TRBV4-3; J gene: TRBJ1-1; clone size: -; CDR3 protein: CASSQGRQHNTEAFF; CDR3 DNA: TGCGCCAGCAGCCAAGGACGACAGCATAACACTGAAGCTTTCTTT
D gene: -; V gene: TRBV13; J gene: TRBJ2-5; clone size: few; CDR3 protein: CASSLFGETQYF; CDR3 DNA: TGTGCCAGCAGCTTATTCGGAGAGACCCAGTACTTC
D gene: TRBD1; V gene: TRBV6-1; J gene: TRBJ1-5; clone size: -; CDR3 protein: CASSPRGFYQPQHF; CDR3 DNA: TGTGCCAGCAGTCCCAGGGGGTTTTACCAGCCCCAGCATTTT
D gene: TRBD1; V gene: TRBV29-1; J gene: TRBJ2-7; clone size: -; CDR3 protein: CSFRQGYEQYF; CDR3 DNA: TGCAGCTTCCGACAGGGGTACGAGCAGTACTTC
D gene: -; V gene: TRBV6-6; J gene: TRBJ1-5; clone size: -; CDR3 protein: CASTWAVRNQPQHF; CDR3 DNA: TGTGCCAGCACATGGGCAGTCCGTAATCAGCCCCAGCATTTT
D gene: -; V gene: TRBV29-1; J gene: TRBJ2-3; clone size: -; CDR3 protein: CSVDTGTDTQYF; CDR3 DNA: TGCAGCGTAGATACAGGGACAGATACGCAGTATTTT
D gene: -; V gene: TRBV6-4; J gene: TRBJ1-2; clone size: -; CDR3 protein: CASSDWAPANYGYTF; CDR3 DNA: TGTGCCAGCAGTGATTGGGCCCCAGCTAACTATGGCTACACCTTC
D gene: -; V gene: TRBV7-6; J gene: TRBJ1-3; clone size: few; CDR3 protein: CASSVTVTPGNTIYF; CDR3 DNA: TGTGCCAGCAGCGTAACAGTCACTCCTGGAAACACCATATATTTT
D gene: -; V gene: TRBV6-6; J gene: TRBJ2-1; clone size: -; CDR3 protein: CASSYAPHRDEQFF; CDR3 DNA: TGTGCCAGCAGTTACGCCCCGCACCGGGATGAGCAGTTCTTC
D gene: -; V gene: TRBV4-3; J gene: TRBJ2-6; clone size: -; CDR3 protein: CASSQEGPRTFSGANVLTF; CDR3 DNA: TGCGCCAGCAGCCAAGAGGGGCCTAGGACCTTCTCTGGGGCCAACGTCCTGACTTTC
D gene: TRBD2; V gene: TRBV27; J gene: TRBJ2-3; clone size: few; CDR3 protein: CAATPRGASTDTQYF; CDR3 DNA: TGTGCCGCCACCCCGCGGGGGGCTAGCACAGATACGCAGTATTTT
D gene: -; V gene: TRBV10-3; J gene: TRBJ1-2; clone size: -; CDR3 protein: CAISVGAGLYGYTF; CDR3 DNA: TGTGCCATCAGTGTAGGTGCAGGGCTCTATGGCTACACCTTC
D gene: TRBD2; V gene: TRBV9; J gene: TRBJ2-1; clone size: once; CDR3 protein: CASSVAAGAYNEQFF; CDR3 DNA: TGTGCCAGCAGCGTAGCGGCGGGGGCCTACAATGAGCAGTTCTTC
D gene: -; V gene: TRBV9; J gene: TRBJ2-7; clone size: -; CDR3 protein: CASSVGAEYEQYF; CDR3 DNA: TGTGCCAGCAGCGTGGGGGCCGAGTACGAGCAGTACTTC
D gene: -; V gene: TRBV29-1; J gene: TRBJ1-5; clone size: -; CDR3 protein: CSVGSGFNQPQHF; CDR3 DNA: TGCAGCGTTGGGTCAGGGTTCAATCAGCCCCAGCATTTT
D gene: TRBD1; V gene: TRBV5-4; J gene: TRBJ1-1; clone size: -; CDR3 protein: CASSEVGGQAITRAFF; CDR3 DNA: TGTGCCAGCAGTGAAGTAGGGGGACAGGCGATTACTAGAGCTTTCTTT
D gene: TRBD1; V gene: TRBV4-1; J gene: TRBJ2-3; clone size: -; CDR3 protein: CASSQDRGITDTQYF; CDR3 DNA: TGCGCCAGCAGCCAGGACAGGGGGATCACAGATACGCAGTATTTT
D gene: -; V gene: TRBV11-3; J gene: TRBJ1-2; clone size: -; CDR3 protein: CASSLGGPGDPYGYTF; CDR3 DNA: TGTGCCAGCAGCTTAGGGGGGCCAGGGGATCCCTATGGCTACACCTTC
D gene: TRBD1; V gene: TRBV2; J gene: TRBJ2-7; clone size: -; CDR3 protein: CASSGGWDREYYEQYF; CDR3 DNA: TGTGCCAGCAGTGGGGGGTGGGACAGGGAATACTACGAGCAGTACTTC
D gene: -; V gene: TRBV19; J gene: TRBJ1-1; clone size: -; CDR3 protein: CASSIFPFSNTEAFF; CDR3 DNA: TGTGCCAGTAGTATTTTCCCTTTCTCGAACACTGAAGCTTTCTTT
D gene: TRBD1; V gene: TRBV9; J gene: TRBJ1-6; clone size: few; CDR3 protein: CASSRTGLGPLHF; CDR3 DNA: TGTGCCAGCAGCAGGACAGGTCTGGGGCCCCTCCACTTT
D gene: -; V gene: TRBV20-1; J gene: TRBJ1-2; clone size: -; CDR3 protein: CSAAGPGGYTF; CDR3 DNA: TGCAGTGCTGCAGGGCCCGGAGGCTACACCTTC
D gene: -; V gene: TRBV9; J gene: TRBJ2-3; clone size: -; CDR3 protein: CASNLGVGRSSTDTQYF; CDR3 DNA: TGTGCCAGCAACCTCGGGGTAGGCCGGTCTAGCACAGATACGCAGTATTTT
D gene: -; V gene: TRBV2; J gene: TRBJ2-5; clone size: -; CDR3 protein: CASTGIGETQYF; CDR3 DNA: TGTGCCAGCACAGGGATAGGAGAGACCCAGTACTTC